Below are 27 T cell receptor beta chains sequenced from a single sample in a study of CD8+ T cells in alopecia areata. As the sequencing template, cDNA was produced by extracting RNA and reverse transcribing it. Method: immunoSEQ multiplex PCR; TCRdb's copy keeps in-frame clones and lacks some. The data contain about 140,000 clones, 55% of them seen just once; the ten biggest clones take up 4.8%. Sequenced material: CD4+ T cells sorted from blood. The receptor set was obtained from a human donor in good health.

J is TRBJ2-1 and V is TRBV4-2; weak D call: TRBD2 (7 bases). CDR1 LGHNA and CDR2 YNFKEQ come from the germline V gene. The length of the CDR3 is 17 residues. The ends were cut back, 0 bases at V and 2 bases at J, with 14 bases in the middle. The CDR3 DNA reads TGTGCCAGCAGCCAAGACTGGGGGGGCCCCCCCTACAATGAGCAGTTCTTC. This codes for CASSQDWGGPPYNEQFF.

The chain employs TRBV29-1 and TRBJ2-1; 12 nucleotides match TRBD2. Trimming at V came to 4 bases and at J to 7 bases, leaving 8 bases not matched to a gene. Per germline, CDR1 SQVTM and CDR2 ANQGSEA. The CDR3 extends over 15 amino acids. CDR3 region: CSVVGRLAGANEQFF. CDR3 sequence (DNA): TGCAGCGTTGTAGGTCGACTAGCGGGAGCGAATGAGCAGTTCTTC.

This clone was found a few times. The rearrangement links TRBV5-4 to TRBJ2-7; weak D call: TRBD1 (6 bases). Looked up from germline, CDR1 is SGHNT and CDR2 is YYREEE (reference sequence). Between the trimmed V and J ends, which lost 4 bases and 2 bases, there was a span of 16 bases. The CDR3 is 15 amino acids. Here the CDR3 reads CASSPIGTPAYEQYF. The CDR3, as DNA: TGTGCCAGCAGCCCCATCGGGACACCCGCCTACGAGCAGTACTTC.

V and J are TRBV7-2 and TRBJ2-3; D is ambiguous. The CDR3 contains 13 residues. Trimming left V 5 bases short and J 5 bases short, with 11 bases between. Germline values: CDR1 SGHTA, CDR2 FQGNSA. The CDR3 is CASSHNYQDTQYF. The CDR3 nucleotides are TGTGCCAGCAGCCATAACTATCAAGATACGCAGTATTTT.

CDR3 bases: TGTGCCAGTAGCCGATGGAGGAACACCGGGGAGCTGTTTTTT. Translated: CASSRWRNTGELFF. The rearrangement links TRBV19 to TRBJ2-2; D call uncertain. The germline V gene encodes CDR1 LNHDA and CDR2 SQIVND (reference sequence). The CDR3 totals 14 residues. V was shortened by 6 bases and J by 1 base, with 9 bases between the two germline ends.

The chain is built from TRBV30 and TRBJ1-3; TRBD1 is a possible D gene (5 bases). The CDR3 is 15 amino acids. Between the trimmed V and J ends, which lost 0 bases and 0 bases, there was a span of 9 bases. From germline, CDR1 is GTSNPN and CDR2 SVGIG (reference sequence). CDR3 bases: TGTGCCTGGAGTGTAGGACATAGCTCTGGAAACACCATATATTTT. Translating it yields CAWSVGHSSGNTIYF.

This rearrangement joins TRBV15 to TRBJ2-2; D unclear. Germline V gene data show CDR1 as LNHNV and CDR2 as YYDKDF (reference sequence). This CDR3 spans 14 amino acids. The germline V and J ends were trimmed by 2 bases and 6 bases, with 10 bases remaining between them. This CDR3 is CATSRHGPAGELFF. The CDR3 DNA reads TGTGCCACCAGCAGACATGGCCCCGCCGGGGAGCTGTTTTTT.

The table lists this clone with a few counts. The chain joins TRBV10-3 to TRBJ2-1, with D perhaps being TRBD1 or TRBD2 (6 bases each). The CDR3 extends over 14 amino acids. From germline, CDR1 is ENHRY and CDR2 SYGVKD. V lost 6 bases and J lost 5, with 14 bases in between. CDR3 bases: TGTGCCATCAGGCGGGACAAGACTCACAATGAGCAGTTCTTC. The encoded protein is CAIRRDKTHNEQFF.

V gene TRBV4-2 combines with J gene TRBJ1-1; maybe TRBD1 (5 bases). There are 14 residues in the CDR3. V lost 0 bases to trimming and J lost 4 bases, with 9 bases between them. CDR1 is LGHNA and CDR2 is YNFKEQ in the germline V gene. The CDR3 sequence: CASSQDKGLTEAFF. Written as DNA, the CDR3 is TGTGCCAGCAGCCAAGATAAGGGACTCACTGAAGCTTTCTTT.

The rearrangement uses TRBV29-1 and TRBJ2-6, with D perhaps given as TRBD1 or TRBD2 (7 bases each). CDR1 and CDR2 from the germline V gene are SQVTM and ANQGSEA. With 6 bases removed from V and 2 bases from J, the gap between germline ends came to 14 bases. This CDR3 is 15 amino acids long. The CDR3 here is CSVREGAAGANVLTF. Written as DNA, the CDR3 is TGCAGCGTAAGGGAGGGGGCGGCTGGGGCCAACGTCCTGACTTTC.

V usage is TRBV19 and J usage is TRBJ2-3; the match to TRBD1 covers 7 bases. Trimming removed 7 bases from V and 5 bases from J; junction bases left unmatched: 9. The CDR3 covers 14 residues. Germline V gene lookup returns CDR1 LNHDA and CDR2 SQIVND (reference sequence). Here the CDR3 reads CASTDRPLGDTQYF. The CDR3 DNA reads as TGTGCCAGTACGGACAGGCCCCTTGGAGATACGCAGTATTTT.

This clone has only a few counts. The chain couples TRBV30 to TRBJ1-1; 9 bases agree with TRBD1. The length of the CDR3 is 19 residues. Per the germline V gene, CDR1 is GTSNPN and CDR2 is SVGIG (reference sequence). V shed 0 bases, J shed 1 base, and the junction held 15 bases outside the gene matches. CDR3 DNA: TGTGCCTGGAGTGTACCTTTCCTACTACAGGGGGCGCGGAACACTGAAGCTTTCTTT. Amino acid sequence: CAWSVPFLLQGARNTEAFF.

The V and J genes are TRBV5-1 and TRBJ2-7, with D possibly called TRBD1 or TRBD2 (6 bases each). Germline CDR1 SGHRS, CDR2 YFSETQ. V gave up 6 bases and J gave up 7 bases, with 26 bases separating them. The CDR3 runs 16 residues. The CDR3 coding sequence is TGCGCCAGCATAAGCGAGGGGGGCTCCAAGCTGAAAGAGCAGTACTTC. Residues: CASISEGGSKLKEQYF. Drawing the rest from reference TRBV5-1 and TRBJ2-7, the complete variable domain is KAGVTQTPRYLIKTRGQQVTLSCSPISGHRSVSWYQQTPGQGLQFLFEYFSETQRNKGNFPGRFSGRQFSNSRSEMNVSTLELGDSALYLCASISEGGSKLKEQYFGPGTRLTVT.

This clone was seen a handful of times. The V call is TRBV29-1, the J call TRBJ1-2; 10 bases match TRBD1. The CDR3 loop spans 13 amino acids. Germline CDR1 is SQVTM and CDR2 is ANQGSEA. Losses at the gene ends were 4 bases for V and 6 bases for J; bases not matched to a gene: 5. CDR3 loop: CSVADRGLDGYTF. In nucleotides, the CDR3 is TGCAGCGTTGCCGACAGGGGGCTGGATGGCTACACCTTC.

This chain links TRBV28 with TRBJ1-2; perhaps TRBD1 as D (6 bases). Germline-derived CDR1 and CDR2 are MDHEN and SYDVKM. This CDR3 has 14 residues. V lost 10 bases and J 5 bases, leaving 20 bases between the germline ends. The CDR3 DNA sequence: TGTGCCACGCATGACCCTTTGAGGGGGTATGGCTACACCTTC. Its translation: CATHDPLRGYGYTF.

This chain connects TRBV9 to TRBJ2-7; unclear D gene. Germline CDR1 SGDLS, CDR2 YYNGEE. This CDR3 region has 12 residues. The germline V and J ends were trimmed by 10 bases and 3 bases, with 14 bases remaining between them. Here the CDR3 DNA reads TGTGCCGGATACCATACTATCTACGAGCAGTACTTC. It is translated as CAGYHTIYEQYF.

The chain combines TRBV7-9 with TRBJ1-5; D remains ambiguous. V lost 5 bases and J lost 4, with 6 bases in between. The germline V gene has CDR1 SEHNR and CDR2 FQNEAQ (reference sequence). The CDR3 contains 12 residues. CDR3 in DNA: TGTGCCAGCAGCGCCAGTAATCAGCCCCAGCATTTT. Its protein product is CASSASNQPQHF.

V gene TRBV29-1 combines with J gene TRBJ2-1, with a tentative D call TRBD1 (6 bases). V was clipped by 5 bases and J by 10 bases, with 15 bases between them. The V gene's germline CDR1 is SQVTM and CDR2 ANQGSEA. The CDR3 has 12 amino acids. The CDR3 sequence is CSVFLQGREQFF. CDR3 in DNA: TGCAGCGTTTTTCTTCAGGGGCGGGAGCAGTTCTTC.

This rearrangement joins TRBV28 to TRBJ2-3; TRBD1 is a possible D gene (6 bases). Per germline, CDR1 MDHEN and CDR2 SYDVKM. V lost 3 bases to trimming and J lost 1 base, with 14 bases between them. The length of the CDR3 is 16 residues. The CDR3 here is CASSFMGAGRTDTQYF. The CDR3 region has the DNA TGTGCCAGCAGTTTTATGGGGGCAGGGCGCACAGATACGCAGTATTTT.

On this clone itself: In the same sample, other DNA sequences code for this CDR3. The rearrangement joins TRBV29-1 to TRBJ2-7; 11 bases are a match to TRBD1. Germline trimming cut 6 bases from V and 2 bases from J; bases unmatched to any gene: 0. The CDR3 totals 12 residues. Germline CDR1 and CDR2: SQVTM and ANQGSEA. CDR3 sequence reads: CSVGQGAYEQYF. The CDR3 DNA reads TGCAGCGTGGGACAGGGGGCCTACGAGCAGTACTTC.

The gene calls are TRBV6-6 and TRBJ1-2, with D possibly TRBD1 on 5 matching bases. The CDR3 loop spans 15 amino acids. Germline CDR1 MNHNY, CDR2 SVGAGI (reference sequence). V was trimmed by 5 bases and J by 0 bases, leaving 13 bases between them. The CDR3 sequence: CASSRLLTANYGYTF. For the CDR3, the DNA is TGTGCCAGCAGTCGACTTCTGACAGCTAACTATGGCTACACCTTC.

V and J are TRBV6-5 and TRBJ2-7; D remains ambiguous. The CDR3 is 14 amino acids. Trimming removed 2 bases at V and 5 bases at J, with 13 bases between. Germline V lookup: CDR1 MNHEY, CDR2 SVGAGI. Here the CDR3 reads CASSYRAARDEQYF. As DNA, the CDR3 is TGTGCCAGCAGTTACAGGGCCGCTCGGGACGAGCAGTACTTC.

This clone was observed a handful of times. The chain carries TRBV5-1 and TRBJ2-3; maybe TRBD2 (5 bases). In germline, CDR1 is SGHRS, CDR2 YFSETQ. The CDR3 is made up of 14 amino acids. Trimming took off 6 bases at V and 5 bases at J, with 16 bases between the two ends. CDR3 sequence reads: CASNPSSGLDTQYF. For the CDR3, the DNA is TGCGCCAGCAACCCCTCGTCGGGGTTAGATACGCAGTATTTT.

The V call is TRBV19, the J call TRBJ2-7, with D perhaps TRBD1 (6 bases). The CDR3 consists of 14 residues. The germline V gene has CDR1 LNHDA and CDR2 SQIVND (reference sequence). V was shortened by 11 bases and J by 2 bases, with 19 bases between the two germline ends. CDR3 nucleotides: TGTGCCTCGGCAGGGGTTGGCCGCCCCTACGAGCAGTACTTC. Translating gives CASAGVGRPYEQYF.

This chain links TRBV18 with TRBJ2-3; TRBD1 agrees at 7 bases. There are 17 residues in the CDR3. In germline, CDR1 is KGHSH, CDR2 LQKENI. Trimming at V came to 3 bases and at J to 2 bases, leaving 11 bases not matched to a gene. This CDR3 reads CASSPLQGLKTTDTQYF. Written as DNA, the CDR3 is TGTGCCAGCTCACCCTTACAGGGGCTGAAGACCACAGATACGCAGTATTTT.

Of note for this clone: The identical CDR3 is also encoded by other nucleotide sequences in the sample. This chain links TRBV27 with TRBJ2-7, with D possibly matching TRBD1 (5 bases). V lost 2 bases and J 0 bases, leaving 8 bases between the germline ends. CDR3 length equals 14 residues. Germline V lookup: CDR1 MNHEY, CDR2 SMNVEV (reference sequence). CDR3 sequence: CASSLSRVSYEQYF. CDR3 in DNA: TGTGCCAGCAGTTTAAGCAGGGTCTCCTACGAGCAGTACTTC.

The V gene is TRBV27, the J gene TRBJ2-2; D unresolved. This CDR3 is 15 amino acids long. Germline CDR1 and CDR2: MNHEY and SMNVEV (reference sequence). V shed 4 bases and J shed 2 bases, with 11 bases lying between them. As DNA, the CDR3 is TGTGCCAGCAGTTCATTTCTCAGCAACACCGGGGAGCTGTTTTTT. Residues: CASSSFLSNTGELFF.